The rows below give T cell receptor beta chains drawn from one sample of a study of T cells in Graves' hyperthyroidism and ophthalmopathy. From the multiplex PCR reads, TCRdb called clonotypes with MiXCR, one entry per CDR3 protein. The repertoire includes 610,000 or so distinct CDR3 sequences, roughly 46% of them detected once, and around 7.7% sits in the top ten. The sequenced sample was peripheral blood or thyroid tissue (not recorded which). These receptors all come from a woman under 30 with Graves' hyperthyroidism. Both conserved end residues are part of each CDR3. A D gene is named only where the DNA matches it firmly. A row's size may be missing; if present it is once, few, many or a size class.

j_gene | v_gene | d_gene | len | abundance | CDR3aa | CDR3nt
TRBJ1-1 | TRBV19 | TRBD1 | 15 | . | CASSGSLRGSTEAFF | TGTGCCAGTAGTGGGAGCCTCAGGGGGAGCACTGAAGCTTTCTTT
TRBJ1-1 | TRBV27 | TRBD1 | 17 | few | CASSLRDRDLMNTEAFF | TGTGCCAGCAGTTTAAGGGACAGGGACCTCATGAACACTGAAGCTTTCTTT
TRBJ1-4 | TRBV6-5 | TRBD1 | 12 | many | CASSPDRLKLFF | TGTGCCAGCAGTCCGGACAGGCTGAAACTGTTTTTT
TRBJ1-1 | TRBV12-3/TRBV12-4 | TRBD1 | 14 | many | CASRTDRGNTEAFF | TGTGCCAGCAGGACAGACAGGGGGAACACTGAAGCTTTCTTT
TRBJ1-1 | TRBV20-1 | . | 14 | many | CSASNRIMNTEAFF | TGCAGTGCTAGTAACAGGATTATGAACACTGAAGCTTTCTTT
TRBJ2-1 | TRBV19 | . | 13 | few | CASIGGVNNEQFF | TGTGCCAGTATTGGCGGAGTCAACAATGAGCAGTTCTTC
TRBJ2-6 | TRBV29-1 | . | 14 | . | CSVEGGQGANVLTF | TGCAGCGTTGAAGGAGGTCAGGGGGCCAACGTCCTGACTTTC
TRBJ2-7 | TRBV2 | . | 15 | . | CASSEQGLVSYEQYF | TGTGCCAGCAGTGAACAGGGGCTCGTGTCCTACGAGCAGTACTTC
TRBJ1-4 | TRBV6-2/TRBV6-3 | . | 16 | . | CASSLPSGISGEKLFF | TGTGCCAGCAGTTTGCCTAGCGGCATCTCGGGGGAGAAACTGTTTTTT
TRBJ1-2 | TRBV29-1 | . | 11 | . | CSAGANYGYTF | TGCAGCGCCGGCGCTAACTATGGCTACACCTTC
TRBJ2-5 | TRBV7-9 | TRBD1 | 14 | . | CASIRSGTEETQYF | TGTGCCAGCATCCGGAGTGGGACAGAAGAGACCCAGTACTTC
TRBJ2-1 | TRBV2 | TRBD2 | 16 | . | CASSPWRASGSYEQFF | TGTGCCAGCAGTCCCTGGAGGGCTAGCGGGAGTTATGAGCAGTTCTTC
TRBJ1-3 | TRBV7-9 | TRBD1 | 17 | . | CASTRGGTGVLRNTIYF | TGTGCCAGCACCAGGGGAGGGACAGGGGTGTTGAGAAACACCATATATTTT
TRBJ2-6 | TRBV13 | . | 14 | many | CASSSSSGANVLTF | TGTGCCAGCAGCTCGAGCTCTGGGGCCAACGTCCTGACTTTC
TRBJ2-5 | TRBV10-3 | TRBD1 | 13 | once | CAISTGQEETQYF | TGTGCCATCAGTACGGGACAGGAAGAGACCCAGTACTTC